The next 15 T cell receptor beta chains were all read from a single sample in a study of blood T cell repertoires in COVID-19. Clones were sequenced by immunoSEQ multiplex PCR, and TCRdb holds only the in-frame ones, with some missing. The sample holds around 310,000 clones, approximately 88% seen once. Material for sequencing was PBMCs or T cells enriched from blood (not recorded which). These TCRs come from a man aged 25-40 years who had recovered from COVID-19.

J is TRBJ2-1 and V is TRBV30; 7 bases align to TRBD2. This CDR3 has 15 amino acids. The J segment lost 9 bases and the V segment lost 4 bases, leaving 15 bases of the junction unmatched. Germline assignment: CDR1 GTSNPN and CDR2 SVGIG (reference sequence). CDR3: CAWTIGLGDVGEQFF. In DNA, the CDR3 is TGTGCCTGGACGATCGGACTAGGGGATGTGGGTGAGCAGTTCTTC.

As concerns this clone: Other DNA sequences in the same sample also yield this CDR3. The V call is TRBV20-1, the J call TRBJ1-5, with no clear D. CDR1 and CDR2 from the germline V gene are DFQATT and SNEGSKA (reference sequence). Deletions cut 6 bases from V and 7 bases from J, with 4 bases between. The CDR3 spans 9 residues. CDR3 loop: CSASQPQHF. The CDR3 coding sequence is TGCAGTGCAAGCCAGCCCCAGCATTTT.

Comments on this clone: Other DNA sequences in this specimen translate into the identical CDR3. The chain recombines TRBV5-5 with TRBJ2-5, with no clear D. The CDR3 consists of 13 residues. CDR1 SGHKS and CDR2 YYEKEE come from the germline V gene (reference sequence). Trimming removed 0 bases at V and 2 bases at J, with 5 bases between. The CDR3 sequence is CASSLDSQETQYF. In DNA, the CDR3 is TGTGCCAGCAGCTTGGACAGTCAAGAGACCCAGTACTTC.

V is TRBV9 and J is TRBJ1-3, with D possibly matching TRBD1 (6 bases). The germline V gene has CDR1 SGDLS and CDR2 YYNGEE. V lost 0 bases to trimming and J lost 4 bases, with 14 bases between them. The CDR3 runs 16 residues. CDR3 protein: CASSVVGSGAGNTIYF. CDR3 DNA: TGTGCCAGCAGCGTAGTAGGGTCAGGGGCCGGAAACACCATATATTTT.

This chain links TRBV7-9 with TRBJ2-5; D may be TRBD2 (5 bases). The CDR3 is made up of 13 amino acids. The germline V and J ends were trimmed by 8 bases and 4 bases, with 14 bases remaining between them. Germline V lookup: CDR1 SEHNR, CDR2 FQNEAQ (reference sequence). This chain's CDR3 is CASVWVEGETQYF. CDR3 coding DNA: TGTGCCAGCGTATGGGTAGAGGGAGAGACCCAGTACTTC.

The V and J genes are TRBV5-1 and TRBJ2-1, with TRBD1 matching 8 bases. J lost 10 bases, V lost 4 bases, and 7 bases had no gene match. The germline CDR1 and CDR2 sequences are SGHRS and YFSETQ. The CDR3 consists of 13 residues. CDR3 amino acids: CASSPDRGSEQFF. The CDR3 region has the DNA TGCGCCAGCAGCCCTGACAGGGGTTCGGAGCAGTTCTTC. Full variable domain (remainder filled in from reference TRBV5-1 and TRBJ2-1): KAGVTQTPRYLIKTRGQQVTLSCSPISGHRSVSWYQQTPGQGLQFLFEYFSETQRNKGNFPGRFSGRQFSNSRSEMNVSTLELGDSALYLCASSPDRGSEQFFGPGTRLTVL.

J is TRBJ2-1 and V is TRBV6-5; 7 bases fit TRBD2. The CDR3 contains 14 residues. The junction had 9 bases not matched to a gene; V was cut back by 6 bases and J by 7 bases. Germline V gene lookup returns CDR1 MNHEY and CDR2 SVGAGI. The DNA for the CDR3 is TGTGCCAGCAGCCCCCCACTAGCGACGAATGAGCAGTTCTTC. Its translation: CASSPPLATNEQFF.

This clone was counted between two and nine times. This chain connects TRBV14 to TRBJ1-2; TRBD1 matches at 8 bases. Per germline, CDR1 SGHDN and CDR2 FVKESK. This CDR3 spans 14 amino acids. J lost 8 bases, V lost 5 bases, and 10 bases had no gene match. DNA for the CDR3: TGTGCCAGCAGCTCCTCGAGGACAGGGCTCGGCTACACCTTC. Translated, it gives CASSSSRTGLGYTF.

To note about this clone: The same CDR3 also results from other DNA sequences found in this sample. CDR3 in DNA: TGTGCCAGCAGTGAAACTAGCGGGGGGCCCTACAATGAGCAGTTCTTC. It codes for CASSETSGGPYNEQFF. The V call is TRBV28, the J call TRBJ2-1, with 12 positions matching TRBD2. Germline V gives CDR1 MDHEN, CDR2 SYDVKM. CDR3 length: 16 amino acids. The trim removed 5 bases at V and 2 bases at J, leaving 4 bases unmatched.

This clone was found once. V gene TRBV10-1 combines with J gene TRBJ1-1; tentative D call: TRBD1 (6 bases). V was trimmed by 2 bases and J by 3 bases, leaving 10 bases between them. Germline lookup yields CDR1 WNHNN and CDR2 SYGVQD (reference sequence). This CDR3 is 14 amino acids long. This chain's CDR3 is CASSERAGDTEAFF. The CDR3 DNA reads as TGCGCCAGCAGTGAGAGGGCAGGGGACACTGAAGCTTTCTTT.

The chain recombines TRBV5-1 with TRBJ1-2, with 9 positions matching TRBD1. This CDR3 contains 15 residues. V trimming: 4 bases; J trimming: 2 bases; junction bases outside the gene matches: 6. Germline CDR1 SGHRS, CDR2 YFSETQ. This CDR3 is CASSPGTGHNYGYTF. In DNA form, the CDR3 reads TGCGCCAGCAGCCCAGGGACAGGGCACAACTATGGCTACACCTTC.

This clone was counted once. This chain links TRBV9 with TRBJ1-1; 9 bases map to TRBD1. Germline CDR1 SGDLS, CDR2 YYNGEE. The CDR3 runs 15 residues. V lost 0 bases to trimming and J lost 3 bases; unmatched junction nucleotides: 3. The CDR3 DNA reads TGTGCCAGCAGCGTAGGCTACAGGGGGCACACTGAAGCTTTCTTT. Translating it yields CASSVGYRGHTEAFF.

The rearrangement uses TRBV10-2 and TRBJ1-5; 9 bases map to TRBD1. Germline assignment: CDR1 WSHSY and CDR2 SAAADI. The length of the CDR3 is 14 residues. V lost 8 bases and J lost 3; bases outside the gene matches: 5. CDR3 in DNA: TGCGCCAGCGGGGACAGGGAATACAATCAGCCCCAGCATTTT. Protein: CASGDREYNQPQHF.

The rearrangement links TRBV30 to TRBJ2-7; 10 bases fit TRBD1. V was clipped by 3 bases and J by 3 bases; unmatched bases: 11. The V gene's germline CDR1 is GTSNPN and CDR2 SVGIG (reference sequence). The CDR3 is 16 amino acids. Written as DNA, the CDR3 is TGTGCCTGGAGACCTAAGGAGGGACAGGGGCACTACGAGCAGTACTTC. Translating gives CAWRPKEGQGHYEQYF.

This chain connects TRBV5-1 to TRBJ1-2, with D tentatively TRBD1 (5 bases). V was clipped by 0 bases and J by 5 bases, with 20 bases between them. CDR3 length: 17 amino acids. CDR1 and CDR2 (germline): SGHRS, YFSETQ. CDR3 residues: CASSLGGEPSGLYGYTF. The CDR3 bases are TGCGCCAGCAGCTTGGGGGGGGAACCCAGCGGGCTGTATGGCTACACCTTC.